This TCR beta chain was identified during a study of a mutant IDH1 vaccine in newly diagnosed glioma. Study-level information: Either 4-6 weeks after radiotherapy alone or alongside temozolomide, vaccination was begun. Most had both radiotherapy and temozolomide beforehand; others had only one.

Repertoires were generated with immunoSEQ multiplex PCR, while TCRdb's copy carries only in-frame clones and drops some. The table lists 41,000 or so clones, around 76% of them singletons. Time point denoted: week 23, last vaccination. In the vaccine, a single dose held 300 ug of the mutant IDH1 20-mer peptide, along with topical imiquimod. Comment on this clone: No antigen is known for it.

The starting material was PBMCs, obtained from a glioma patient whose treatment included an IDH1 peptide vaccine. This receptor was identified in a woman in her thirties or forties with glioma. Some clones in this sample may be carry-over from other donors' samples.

CDR3 nucleotides: TGTGCCAGCAGCAAAACGGGACCTGGGAACACTGAAGCTTTCTTT. The encoded protein is CASSKTGPGNTEAFF. This chain uses TRBV11-3 with TRBJ1-1; D perhaps matches TRBD1 (5 bases). Looked up from germline, CDR1 is SGHNT and CDR2 is YENEEA. The V gene lost 5 bases and the J gene lost 1 base, with 14 bases spanning the gap. This CDR3 has 15 residues.